This T cell receptor (beta chain) was identified during a study of metastatic and nonmetastatic thyroid tumors. Study as a whole: Peripheral blood and tumor or nodule samples from malignant and benign thyroid patients were compared.

Thyroid surgery was performed in patients who had received no treatment beforehand. Trimming stripped 2 bases from V and 3 bases from J, with 14 bases between. CDR1 is SGHAT and CDR2 is FQNNGV in the germline V gene. CDR3 size: 15 residues. General study findings and limits: Across blood and tumor, TCR beta diversity in malignant thyroid tumors was reportedly significantly higher than in benign nodules.

Comments on this clone: Antigen unknown.

In the original analysis: Variation in CDR3 across clinicopathological groups served as the basis for constructing a distant-metastasis classifier in papillary thyroid cancer. With MiXCR, TCRdb called clones anew from the PCR reads. The V and J calls shown here were made by TCRdb, not taken from the authors' results. The sample gives some 35,000 clones, around 28% of which show up once; 6.5% to 9% is in the top ten. The TCR was taken from a female donor with papillary thyroid cancer or a benign thyroid nodule (not recorded which). Some clones in this sample may be carry-over from other donors' samples. The sample comprised blood. The chain is built from TRBV11-2 and TRBJ2-7; D assignment may be TRBD1 or TRBD2 (5 bases each). The CDR3 loop reads CASSLFFGDDYEQYF. The CDR3 nucleotides are TGTGCCAGCAGCTTATTTTTTGGGGACGACTACGAGCAGTACTTC.